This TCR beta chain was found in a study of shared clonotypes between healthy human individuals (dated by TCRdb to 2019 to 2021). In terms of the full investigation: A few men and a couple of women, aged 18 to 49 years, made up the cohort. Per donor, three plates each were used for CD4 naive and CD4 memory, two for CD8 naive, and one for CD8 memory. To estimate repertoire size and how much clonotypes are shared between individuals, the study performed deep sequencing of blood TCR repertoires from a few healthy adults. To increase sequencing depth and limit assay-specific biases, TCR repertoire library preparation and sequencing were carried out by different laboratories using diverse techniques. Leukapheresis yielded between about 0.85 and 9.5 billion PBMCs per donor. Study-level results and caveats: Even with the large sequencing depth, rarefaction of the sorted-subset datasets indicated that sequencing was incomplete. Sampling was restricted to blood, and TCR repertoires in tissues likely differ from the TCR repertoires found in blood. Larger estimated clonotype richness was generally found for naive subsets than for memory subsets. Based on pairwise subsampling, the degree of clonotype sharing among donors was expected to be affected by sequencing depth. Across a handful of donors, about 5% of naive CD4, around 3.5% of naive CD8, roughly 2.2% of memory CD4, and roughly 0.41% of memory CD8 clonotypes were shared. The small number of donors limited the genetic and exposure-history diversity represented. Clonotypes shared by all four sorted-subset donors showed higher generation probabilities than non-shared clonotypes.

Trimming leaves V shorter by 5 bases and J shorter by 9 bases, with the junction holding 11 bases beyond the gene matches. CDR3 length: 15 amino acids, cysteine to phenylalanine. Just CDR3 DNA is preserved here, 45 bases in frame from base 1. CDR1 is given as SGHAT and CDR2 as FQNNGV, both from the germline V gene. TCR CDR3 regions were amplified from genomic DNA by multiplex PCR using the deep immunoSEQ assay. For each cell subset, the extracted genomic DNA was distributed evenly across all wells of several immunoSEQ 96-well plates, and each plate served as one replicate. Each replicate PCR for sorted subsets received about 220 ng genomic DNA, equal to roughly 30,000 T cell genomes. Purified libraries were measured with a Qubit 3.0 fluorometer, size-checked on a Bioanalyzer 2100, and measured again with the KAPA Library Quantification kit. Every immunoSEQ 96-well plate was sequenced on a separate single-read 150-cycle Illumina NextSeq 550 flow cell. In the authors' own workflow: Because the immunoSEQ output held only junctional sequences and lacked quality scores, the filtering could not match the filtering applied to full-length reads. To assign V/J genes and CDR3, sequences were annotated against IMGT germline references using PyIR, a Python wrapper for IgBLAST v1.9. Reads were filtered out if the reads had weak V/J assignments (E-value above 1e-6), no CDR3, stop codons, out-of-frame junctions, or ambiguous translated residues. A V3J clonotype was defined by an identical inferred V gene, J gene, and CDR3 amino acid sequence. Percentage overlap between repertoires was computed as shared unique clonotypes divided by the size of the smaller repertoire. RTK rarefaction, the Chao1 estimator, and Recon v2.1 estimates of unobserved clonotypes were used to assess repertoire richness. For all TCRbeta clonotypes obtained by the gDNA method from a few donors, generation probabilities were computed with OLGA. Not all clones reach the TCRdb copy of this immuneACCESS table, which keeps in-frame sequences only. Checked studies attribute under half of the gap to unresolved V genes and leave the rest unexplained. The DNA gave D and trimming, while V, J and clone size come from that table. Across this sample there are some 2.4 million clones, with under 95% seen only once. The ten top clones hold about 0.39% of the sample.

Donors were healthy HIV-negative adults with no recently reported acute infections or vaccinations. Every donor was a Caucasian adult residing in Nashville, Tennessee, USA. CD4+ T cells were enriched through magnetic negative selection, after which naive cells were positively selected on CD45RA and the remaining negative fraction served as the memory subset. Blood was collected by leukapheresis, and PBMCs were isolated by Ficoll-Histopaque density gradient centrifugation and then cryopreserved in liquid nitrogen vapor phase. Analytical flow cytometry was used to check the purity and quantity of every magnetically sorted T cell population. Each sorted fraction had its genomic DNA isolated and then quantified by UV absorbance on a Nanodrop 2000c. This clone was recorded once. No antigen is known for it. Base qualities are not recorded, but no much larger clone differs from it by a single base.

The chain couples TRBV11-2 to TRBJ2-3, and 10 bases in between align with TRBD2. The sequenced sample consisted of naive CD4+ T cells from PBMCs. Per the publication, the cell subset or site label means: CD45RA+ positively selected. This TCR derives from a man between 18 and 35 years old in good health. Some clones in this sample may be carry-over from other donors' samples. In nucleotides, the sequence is TGTGCCAGCAGCCCAGGTTTAGGGACTAGCGTCACGCAGTATTTT. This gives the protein CASSPGLGTSVTQYF.